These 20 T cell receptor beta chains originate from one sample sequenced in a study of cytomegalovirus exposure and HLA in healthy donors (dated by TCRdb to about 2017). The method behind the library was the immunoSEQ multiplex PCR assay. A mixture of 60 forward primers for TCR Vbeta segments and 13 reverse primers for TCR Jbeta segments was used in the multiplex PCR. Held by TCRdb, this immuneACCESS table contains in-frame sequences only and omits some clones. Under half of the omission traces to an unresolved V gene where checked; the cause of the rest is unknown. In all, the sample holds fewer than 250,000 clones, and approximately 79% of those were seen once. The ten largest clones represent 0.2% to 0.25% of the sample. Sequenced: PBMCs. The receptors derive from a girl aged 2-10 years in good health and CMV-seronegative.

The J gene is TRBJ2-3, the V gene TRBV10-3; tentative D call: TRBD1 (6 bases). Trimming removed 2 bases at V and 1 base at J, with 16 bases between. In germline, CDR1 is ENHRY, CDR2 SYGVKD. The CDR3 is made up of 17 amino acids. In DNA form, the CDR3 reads TGTGCCATCAGTGAGACATTAGACAGGCCGGGCACAGATACGCAGTATTTT. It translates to CAISETLDRPGTDTQYF.

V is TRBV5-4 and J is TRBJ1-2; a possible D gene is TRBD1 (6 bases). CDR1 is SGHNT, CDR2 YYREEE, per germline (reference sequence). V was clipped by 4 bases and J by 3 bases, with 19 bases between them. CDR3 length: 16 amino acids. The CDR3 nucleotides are TGTGCCAGCAGCCCCAGAGGGGCAGGGGCCCACTATGGCTACACCTTC. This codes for CASSPRGAGAHYGYTF.

This CDR3 reads CASTVTARGPGNTIYF. CDR3 bases: TGTGCCAGCACTGTAACGGCTCGAGGTCCTGGAAACACCATATATTTT. The rearrangement uses TRBV7-9 and TRBJ1-3; the D is unclear. Trimming took 7 bases from V and 2 from J, leaving 18 bases between them. Germline loops: CDR1 SEHNR, CDR2 FQNEAQ (reference sequence). The CDR3 covers 16 residues.

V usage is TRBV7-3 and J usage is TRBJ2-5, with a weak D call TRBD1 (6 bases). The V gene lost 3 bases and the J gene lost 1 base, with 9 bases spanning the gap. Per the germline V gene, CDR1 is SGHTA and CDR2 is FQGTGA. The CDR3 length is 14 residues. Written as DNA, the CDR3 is TGTGCCAGCAGCTTGTGGGGGCCCCAAGAGACCCAGTACTTC. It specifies CASSLWGPQETQYF. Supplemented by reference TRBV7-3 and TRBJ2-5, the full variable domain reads GAGVSQTPSNKVTEKGKYVELRCDPISGHTALYWYRQSLGQGPEFLIYFQGTGAADDSGLPNDRFFAVRPEGSVSTLKIQRTERGDSAVYLCASSLWGPQETQYFGPGTRLLVL.

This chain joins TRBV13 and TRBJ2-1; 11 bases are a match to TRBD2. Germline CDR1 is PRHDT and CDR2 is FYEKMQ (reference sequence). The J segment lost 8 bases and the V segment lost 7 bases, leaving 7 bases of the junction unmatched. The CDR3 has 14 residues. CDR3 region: CASKLAGGRHEQFF. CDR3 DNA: TGTGCCAGCAAGCTAGCGGGAGGTCGGCATGAGCAGTTCTTC.

The CDR3 nucleotides are TGTGCCAGCAGTTTAGGGGAGCAGGCTTTCTTT. It is translated as CASSLGEQAFF. The chain is built from TRBV28 and TRBJ1-1; no clear D gene. This CDR3 has 11 residues. CDR1 MDHEN and CDR2 SYDVKM come from the germline V gene. Trimming shortened V by 2 bases and J by 11 bases, and 9 bases separated the two germline ends.

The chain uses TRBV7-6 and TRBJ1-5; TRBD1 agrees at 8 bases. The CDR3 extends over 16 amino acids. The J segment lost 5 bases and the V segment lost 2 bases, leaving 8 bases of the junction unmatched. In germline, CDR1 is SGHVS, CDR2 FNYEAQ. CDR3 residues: CASSLLDRGGYQPQHF. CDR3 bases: TGTGCCAGCAGCTTACTCGACAGGGGAGGGTATCAGCCCCAGCATTTT.

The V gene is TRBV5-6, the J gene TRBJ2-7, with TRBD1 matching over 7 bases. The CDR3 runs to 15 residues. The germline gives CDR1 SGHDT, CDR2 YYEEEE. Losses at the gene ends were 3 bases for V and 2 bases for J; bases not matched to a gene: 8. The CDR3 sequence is CASSWTGDSTYEQYF. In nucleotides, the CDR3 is TGTGCCAGCAGCTGGACCGGGGACAGTACCTACGAGCAGTACTTC.

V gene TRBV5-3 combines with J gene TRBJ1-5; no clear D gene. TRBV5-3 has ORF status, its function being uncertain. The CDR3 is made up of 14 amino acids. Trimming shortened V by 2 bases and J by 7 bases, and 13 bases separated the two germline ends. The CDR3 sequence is CARSLGWWSQPQHF. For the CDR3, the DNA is TGTGCCAGAAGCTTAGGATGGTGGAGCCAGCCCCAGCATTTT.

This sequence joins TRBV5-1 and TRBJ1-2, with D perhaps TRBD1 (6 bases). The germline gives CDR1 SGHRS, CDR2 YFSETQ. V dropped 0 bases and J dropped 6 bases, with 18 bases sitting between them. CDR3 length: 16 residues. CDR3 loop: CASSLGKRGALDGYTF. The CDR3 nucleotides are TGCGCCAGCAGCTTGGGGAAGCGGGGGGCTCTGGATGGCTACACCTTC. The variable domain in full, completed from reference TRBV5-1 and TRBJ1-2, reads KAGVTQTPRYLIKTRGQQVTLSCSPISGHRSVSWYQQTPGQGLQFLFEYFSETQRNKGNFPGRFSGRQFSNSRSEMNVSTLELGDSALYLCASSLGKRGALDGYTFGSGTRLTVV.

CDR3 sequence: CASRAVGLTYNSPLHF. The CDR3 DNA sequence: TGTGCCAGCCGAGCGGTTGGACTCACCTATAATTCACCCCTCCACTTT. The rearrangement links TRBV7-9 to TRBJ1-6; D is unresolved. The CDR3 spans 16 residues. From germline, CDR1 is SEHNR and CDR2 FQNEAQ (reference sequence). Trimming left V 8 bases short and J 2 bases short, with 16 bases between.

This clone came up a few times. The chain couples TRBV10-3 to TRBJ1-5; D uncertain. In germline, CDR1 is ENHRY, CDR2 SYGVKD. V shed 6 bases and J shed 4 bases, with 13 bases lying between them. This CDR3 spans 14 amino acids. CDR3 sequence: CAIRSDTLNQPQHF. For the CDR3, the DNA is TGTGCCATCAGAAGTGACACGTTGAATCAGCCCCAGCATTTT.

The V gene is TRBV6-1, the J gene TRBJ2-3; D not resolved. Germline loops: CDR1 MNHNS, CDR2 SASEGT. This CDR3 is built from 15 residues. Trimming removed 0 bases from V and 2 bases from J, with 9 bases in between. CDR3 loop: CASSEALEVTDTQYF. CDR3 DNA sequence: TGTGCCAGCAGTGAAGCGCTAGAAGTCACAGATACGCAGTATTTT.

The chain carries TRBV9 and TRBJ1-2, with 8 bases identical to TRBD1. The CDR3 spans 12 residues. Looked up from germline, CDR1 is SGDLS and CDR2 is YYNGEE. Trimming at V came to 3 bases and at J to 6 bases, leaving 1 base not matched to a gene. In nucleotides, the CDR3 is TGTGCCAGCAGCGGACAGGGGAATGGCTACACCTTC. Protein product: CASSGQGNGYTF.

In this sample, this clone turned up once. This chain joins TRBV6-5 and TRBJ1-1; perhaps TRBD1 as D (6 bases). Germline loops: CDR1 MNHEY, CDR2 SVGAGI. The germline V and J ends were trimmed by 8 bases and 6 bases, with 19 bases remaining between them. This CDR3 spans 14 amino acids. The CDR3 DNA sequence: TGTGCCAGCCACGCCCGGACAGAGGTCCCTGAAGCTTTCTTT. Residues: CASHARTEVPEAFF.

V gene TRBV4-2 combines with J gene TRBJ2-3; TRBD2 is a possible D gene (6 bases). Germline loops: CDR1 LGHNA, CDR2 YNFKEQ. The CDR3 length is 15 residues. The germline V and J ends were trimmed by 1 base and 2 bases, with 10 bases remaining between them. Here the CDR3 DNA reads TGTGCCAGCAGCCAAGCGGGGGAGTACACAGATACGCAGTATTTT. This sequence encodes CASSQAGEYTDTQYF.

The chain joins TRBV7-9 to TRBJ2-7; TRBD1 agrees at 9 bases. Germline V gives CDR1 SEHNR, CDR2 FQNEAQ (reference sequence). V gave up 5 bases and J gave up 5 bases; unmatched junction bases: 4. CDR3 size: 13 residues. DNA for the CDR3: TGTGCCAGCAGCCAGGACAGGGGCCACGAGCAGTACTTC. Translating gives CASSQDRGHEQYF.

The CDR3 DNA is TGCGCCAGCAGCCTCAGGTTAGGAGGGTCCTACGAGCAGTACTTC. It encodes CASSLRLGGSYEQYF. The rearrangement joins TRBV5-1 to TRBJ2-7; the D gene is possibly TRBD2 (6 bases). Germline lookup yields CDR1 SGHRS and CDR2 YFSETQ. V lost 4 bases and J lost 1, with 15 bases in between. This CDR3 comprises 15 residues.

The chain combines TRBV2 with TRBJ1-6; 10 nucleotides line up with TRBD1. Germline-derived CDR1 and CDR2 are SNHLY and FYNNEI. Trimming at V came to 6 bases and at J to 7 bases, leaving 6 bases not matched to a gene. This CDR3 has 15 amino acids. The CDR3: CASRDRGSVNSPLHF. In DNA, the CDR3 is TGTGCCAGCAGGGACAGGGGGTCCGTAAATTCACCCCTCCACTTT.

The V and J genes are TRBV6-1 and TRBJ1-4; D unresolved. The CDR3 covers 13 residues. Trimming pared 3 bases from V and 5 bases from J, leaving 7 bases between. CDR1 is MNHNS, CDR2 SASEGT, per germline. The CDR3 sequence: CASSDVLNEKLFF. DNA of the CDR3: TGTGCCAGCAGTGACGTCTTAAATGAAAAACTGTTTTTT.